This TCR beta chain was retrieved from a study of blood T cell repertoires in COVID-19. Study in general: Researchers got acute and convalescent COVID-19 samples from the United States, Italy and Spain.

In the authors' workflow: From reference gene primer amplification, estimates of nucleated cell counts were derived. Profiled with immunoSEQ multiplex PCR; TCRdb holds only in-frame clones, not every one. The V and J calls and the clone size are those of that table, but D and trimming were determined from the DNA. Of 85,000 to 130,000 clones listed, 70% to 75% are singletons. The V gene's germline CDR1 is MDHEN and CDR2 SYDVKM. This CDR3 spans 15 amino acids. V was pared by 4 bases and J by 4 bases, with 16 bases between. This TCR derives from a human donor with acute or convalescent COVID-19. The donor label of this sample is uncertain. Source material: peripheral blood. The chain has TRBV28 and TRBJ1-2; TRBD1 might be the D (5 bases). The CDR3 sequence: CASSSSSGVSYGYTF. The CDR3 DNA reads as TGTGCCAGCAGTTCGTCGTCGGGGGTGTCCTATGGCTACACCTTC.